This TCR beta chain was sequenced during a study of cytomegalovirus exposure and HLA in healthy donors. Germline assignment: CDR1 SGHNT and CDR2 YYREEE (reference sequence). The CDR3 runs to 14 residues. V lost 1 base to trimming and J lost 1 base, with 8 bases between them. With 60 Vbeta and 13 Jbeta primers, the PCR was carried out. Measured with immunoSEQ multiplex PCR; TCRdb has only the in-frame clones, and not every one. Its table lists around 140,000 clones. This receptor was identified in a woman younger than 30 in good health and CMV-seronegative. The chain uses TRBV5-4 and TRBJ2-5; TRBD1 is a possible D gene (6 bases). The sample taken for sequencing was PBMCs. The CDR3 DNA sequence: TGTGCCAGCAGCTTGAAACAGGGCCAAGAGACCCAGTACTTC. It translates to CASSLKQGQETQYF.